This T cell receptor (beta chain) was recovered during a study of blood T cell repertoires in COVID-19. Study in general: From the United States, Italy and Spain came samples of acute and convalescent COVID-19. The cDNA or gDNA used as material had been derived from T cells, B-cell-depleted T cells, or PBMCs.

In the authors' methods: Amplification from reference gene primers served as the basis for estimated nucleated cell counts. The assay was immunoSEQ multiplex PCR, and TCRdb's table has in-frame clones only and misses some. D and trimming were read from the DNA, whereas the V and J calls and clone size are those reported in that table. The repertoire holds fewer than 300,000 clones, with 87% as singletons. The germline V gene encodes CDR1 MNHNY and CDR2 SVGAGI (reference sequence). The CDR3 is 13 amino acids. V was pared by 4 bases and J by 3 bases, with 9 bases between. The receptor comes from a woman aged 40 to 50 who had recovered from COVID-19. Sequenced material: peripheral blood. The chain couples TRBV6-6 to TRBJ2-5; perhaps TRBD2 as D (6 bases). CDR3 sequence: CASSLIAEETQYF. CDR3 nucleotide sequence: TGTGCCAGCAGTTTAATAGCGGAAGAGACCCAGTACTTC.